The sequence of this T cell receptor beta chain was determined in a study of T cells in Graves' hyperthyroidism and ophthalmopathy. Study outcomes and limitations: A model of 13 V-J features distinguished ophthalmopathy from stable hyperthyroidism. Model output signaled ophthalmopathy a median approximately 6.2 months ahead of onset. Blood also held most thyroid clonotypes expanded beyond 0.001.

V lost 5 bases and J 6 bases, leaving 8 bases between the germline ends. CDR3 size: 11 residues. The TCR beta CDR3 regions underwent amplification using RNA transcripts as the source. HTBI primers were the set used in a first-round RT-PCR of the TCR CDR3. TCRdb analysed the multiplex PCR reads with MiXCR anew, one entry per CDR3 protein. There are around 800,000 distinct CDR3 sequences in the sample; 38% occur only once, and 7.5% to 9.5% lies in the top ten. Regarding this clonotype: Its antigen is not identified.

This receptor was obtained from a man aged 18 to 29 with Graves' hyperthyroidism. Sample: blood. The chain carries TRBV12-3 or TRBV12-4 and TRBJ2-7; D is unresolved. Here the CDR3 reads CASSTYREQYF. The CDR3 DNA reads TGTGCCAGCAGTACCTACCGCGAGCAGTACTTC.